The 15 T cell receptor beta chains presented below share a single source sample, sequenced in a study of T cell repertoires in cytomegalovirus infection. Their antigens remain unidentified. One entry per CDR3 protein results from TCRdb running MiXCR on the reads. The sample holds around 95,000 distinct CDR3 sequences; 25% to 30% are singletons and the top ten take 65% to 75%. Specimen: CD8+ T cells from cultured PBMCs, collected from culture after CMV antigen stimulation. The receptors derive from a human donor in good health (CMV status not recorded). Some clones in this sample may be carry-over from other donors' samples.

This clonotype was seen many times. V gene TRBV28 combines with J gene TRBJ1-4, with a possible D match to TRBD1 (5 bases). The CDR3 sequence is 16 residues long. Trimming shortened V by 2 bases and J by 4 bases, and 14 bases separated the two germline ends. Per germline, CDR1 MDHEN and CDR2 SYDVKM. The DNA for the CDR3 is TGTGCCAGCAGTTTAAGGCAGGGTGATGGTAATGAAAAACTGTTTTTT. The encoded protein is CASSLRQGDGNEKLFF.

This clonotype is a singleton in its sample. The CDR3 here is CASSQETGLGTQYF. CDR3 DNA: TGCGCCAGCAGCCAAGAAACGGGACTGGGGACCCAGTACTTC. The chain combines TRBV4-1 with TRBJ2-5; TRBD2 might be the D (6 bases). With 0 bases removed from V and 7 bases from J, the gap between germline ends came to 12 bases. The CDR3 spans 14 residues. The germline CDR1 and CDR2 sequences are MGHRA and YSYEKL.

This clonotype has just a few counts. DNA of the CDR3: TGTGCCAGCAGCCTCCTGGAGGGGCCCCCCCAAGTGCAGTTCTTC. Residues: CASSLLEGPPQVQFF. The J gene is TRBJ2-1, the V gene TRBV7-9; TRBD2 might be the D (6 bases). Germline V gene lookup returns CDR1 SEHNR and CDR2 FQNEAQ (reference sequence). The CDR3 runs 15 residues. V was cut by 5 bases and J by 12 bases, with 23 bases left in between.

The chain couples TRBV7-9 to TRBJ2-1; 9 bases agree with TRBD2. The CDR3 contains 11 residues. Germline V gene lookup returns CDR1 SEHNR and CDR2 FQNEAQ (reference sequence). With V trimmed by 11 bases and J by 9 bases, 5 bases remained unmatched. CDR3 amino acids: CAAQLAGEQFF. The CDR3, as DNA: TGTGCCGCCCAACTAGCGGGTGAGCAGTTCTTC.

CDR3 sequence reads: CASSMGGAGQFF. In DNA, the CDR3 is TGTGCCAGTAGTATGGGCGGGGCCGGTCAGTTCTTC. V usage is TRBV19 and J usage is TRBJ2-1; weak D call: TRBD2 (6 bases). The CDR3 is 12 amino acids. The ends were cut back, 3 bases at V and 13 bases at J, with 13 bases in the middle. Looked up from germline, CDR1 is LNHDA and CDR2 is SQIVND (reference sequence).

J is TRBJ2-1 and V is TRBV12-3 or TRBV12-4, with D unresolved. V dropped 5 bases and J dropped 5 bases, with 7 bases sitting between them. The CDR3 contains 12 residues. In nucleotides, the CDR3 is TGTGCCAGCAGTACCCAACACAATGAGCAGTTCTTC. Translated: CASSTQHNEQFF.

This clonotype was seen a few times. V and J are TRBV7-9 and TRBJ2-3; the match to TRBD2 covers 10 bases. The CDR3 has 16 amino acids. Trimming cost V 4 bases and J 4 bases; bases outside gene matches: 8. Per germline, CDR1 SEHNR and CDR2 FQNEAQ (reference sequence). CDR3 region: CASSSPSAGGPDTQYF. Written as DNA, the CDR3 is TGTGCCAGCAGCTCCCCCTCAGCGGGGGGGCCAGATACGCAGTATTTT. The complete variable domain, with remaining parts taken from reference TRBV7-9 and TRBJ2-3, reads DTGVSQNPRHKITKRGQNVTFRCDPISEHNRLYWYRQTLGQGPEFLTYFQNEAQLEKSRLLSDRFSAERPKGSFSTLEIQRTEQGDSAMYLCASSSPSAGGPDTQYFGPGTRLTVL.

The V and J genes are TRBV11-1 and TRBJ2-7; the D gene is possibly TRBD1 (6 bases). CDR3 length: 15 residues. The germline gives CDR1 SGHAT, CDR2 FQDESV (reference sequence). Trimming took off 1 base at V and 1 base at J, with 11 bases between the two ends. This CDR3 reads CASSLERGISYEQYF. The CDR3 DNA is TGTGCCAGCAGCTTAGAAAGGGGGATATCCTACGAGCAGTACTTC.

CDR3 in DNA: TGCAGCGCCTCGGACAGGGAGCGCAATCAGCCCCAGCATTTT. This codes for CSASDRERNQPQHF. The V gene is TRBV20-1, the J gene TRBJ1-5; 8 positions match TRBD1. The CDR3 spans 14 residues. Germline V gene data show CDR1 as DFQATT and CDR2 as SNEGSKA (reference sequence).

Comments on this clonotype: The junction does not match germline at one end; this may be a read error. The V and J genes are TRBV7-9 and TRBJ1-4, with 9 positions matching TRBD1. The CDR3 has 15 residues. Germline V gives CDR1 SEHNR, CDR2 FQNEAQ (reference sequence). CDR3 nucleotides: TGTGCCAGCAGCCTAGCGGGACAGGGAGATGAAAAACTGTTTTTT. It yields the protein CASSLAGQGDEKLFF.

This chain uses TRBV28 with TRBJ2-2, with D possibly TRBD2 on 7 matching bases. Germline lookup yields CDR1 MDHEN and CDR2 SYDVKM. V was trimmed by 5 bases and J by 10 bases, leaving 11 bases between them. The CDR3 consists of 12 residues. The CDR3 protein is CASSPGGVELFF. DNA for the CDR3: TGTGCCAGCAGTCCGGGGGGCGTGGAGCTGTTTTTT.

This clonotype was observed at least ten times. CDR3 bases: TGTGCCAGCAGCCCGGGGTTACTCTATGGCTACACCTTC. This codes for CASSPGLLYGYTF. The chain combines TRBV7-6 with TRBJ1-2, with unresolved D. Germline lookup yields CDR1 SGHVS and CDR2 FNYEAQ. This CDR3 contains 13 residues. Trimming pared 5 bases from V and 4 bases from J, leaving 11 bases between.

CDR3 sequence: CASSLLGQMNTEAFF. The CDR3 nucleotides are TGTGCCAGCAGTTTATTAGGCCAGATGAACACTGAAGCTTTCTTT. The chain has TRBV27 and TRBJ1-1; D is unclear. V dropped 1 base and J dropped 0 bases, with 9 bases sitting between them. The CDR3 is 15 residues long. Germline CDR1 reads MNHEY; CDR2 reads SMNVEV (reference sequence).

V usage is TRBV19 and J usage is TRBJ1-6; D gene ambiguous. CDR3 length: 13 amino acids. V lost 8 bases and J 10 bases, leaving 15 bases between the germline ends. Germline values: CDR1 LNHDA, CDR2 SQIVND (reference sequence). DNA of the CDR3: TGTGCCAGTTCCGACGGAGGAGCCTCACCCCTCCACTTT. Residues: CASSDGGASPLHF.

The V call is TRBV2, the J call TRBJ1-4, with D maybe TRBD1 (6 bases). Trimming took off 5 bases at V and 6 bases at J, with 13 bases between the two ends. This CDR3 is built from 14 residues. Germline assignment: CDR1 SNHLY and CDR2 FYNNEI. CDR3 nucleotides: TGTGCCAGCAGTCTACAGGGTATACATGAAAAACTGTTTTTT. It is translated as CASSLQGIHEKLFF. Together with reference TRBV2 and TRBJ1-4, the CDR3 gives the full variable domain: EPEVTQTPSHQVTQMGQEVILRCVPISNHLYFYWYRQILGQKVEFLVSFYNNEISEKSEIFDDQFSVERPDGSNFTLKIRSTKLEDSAMYFCASSLQGIHEKLFFGSGTQLSVL.